One and the same sample provided the 6 T cell receptor beta chains below, sequenced in a study of blood T cells in healthy people across ages. PCR was performed a second time for about 7 to 12 cycles using a sample-barcoded 5' primer and a J-beta primer mix. TCRdb reprocessed the 5' RACE reads with MiXCR, giving one entry per CDR3 protein. The sample yields around 790,000 distinct CDR3 sequences, more than 40% seen once. Sequencing was performed on blood. These receptors came from a man aged 55 to 70 in good health.

This clonotype was seen a handful of times. The rearrangement uses TRBV28 and TRBJ1-1; D gene unclear. Germline V gene lookup returns CDR1 MDHEN and CDR2 SYDVKM. V was trimmed by 3 bases and J by 6 bases, leaving 5 bases between them. CDR3 length: 11 amino acids. The CDR3 spells CASSLMSEAFF. The CDR3 bases are TGTGCCAGCAGTTTGATGTCTGAAGCTTTCTTT.

The V gene is TRBV20-1, the J gene TRBJ2-7; 9 positions agree with TRBD2. J lost 7 bases, V lost 0 bases, and 16 bases had no gene match. This CDR3 spans 17 amino acids. Germline values: CDR1 DFQATT, CDR2 SNEGSKA (reference sequence). For the CDR3, the DNA is TGCAGTGCTAGAGATCTTGCGGGAGGGGGGGCCTACAATGAGCAGTACTTC. It yields the protein CSARDLAGGGAYNEQYF.

Notes on this clonotype: At one boundary the junction diverges from the germline segment, which might be a read error. The chain uses TRBV5-5 and TRBJ2-5, with 8 bases matching TRBD2. Germline V gene data show CDR1 as SGHKS and CDR2 as YYEKEE (reference sequence). This CDR3 is built from 13 residues. The CDR3 here is CASSRLAQEAQYF. The CDR3 nucleotides read TGTGCCAGCAGCCGACTAGCGCAAGAGGCCCAGTACTTC.

This clonotype was found a few times. The chain recombines TRBV29-1 with TRBJ2-7; D gene uncertain. Germline CDR1 SQVTM, CDR2 ANQGSEA. Between the trimmed V and J ends, which lost 5 bases and 0 bases, there was a span of 8 bases. The CDR3 is 12 amino acids. CDR3 sequence: CSVPLPSYEQYF. CDR3 DNA: TGCAGCGTTCCCCTTCCCTCCTACGAGCAGTACTTC.

The rearrangement uses TRBV7-2 and TRBJ2-7; 10 nucleotides match TRBD2. J lost 10 bases, V lost 5 bases, and 8 bases had no gene match. CDR3 size: 13 residues. Per the germline V gene, CDR1 is SGHTA and CDR2 is FQGNSA. CDR3 region: CASSVGGLAIQYF. The CDR3 nucleotides read TGTGCCAGCAGCGTAGGGGGACTAGCGATCCAGTACTTC.

This rearrangement joins TRBV2 to TRBJ2-7; possibly TRBD1 for D (6 bases). Deletions cut 6 bases from V and 6 bases from J, with 12 bases between. Germline V gene lookup returns CDR1 SNHLY and CDR2 FYNNEI. The CDR3 loop spans 12 amino acids. CDR3 coding DNA: TGTGCCAGCAGGGCACAGGGTCGCGAGCAGTACTTC. It yields the protein CASRAQGREQYF.